Listed below are T cell receptor beta chains from one sample, sequenced in a study of shared clonotypes between healthy human individuals. Assay used: immunoSEQ multiplex PCR; TCRdb lists only in-frame clones, some missing. This sample has about 2.4 million clones, with 93% found just once. The sample comprised naive CD4+ T cells from PBMCs. The receptors originated from a man aged 18 to 29 in good health. Some clones in this sample may be carry-over from other donors' samples. Both conserved end residues are part of each CDR3. The D gene is left open where the match is weak. Clone size is shown for a subset of rows, as once, few, many or a class of expanded clone.

J: TRBJ1-4
D: NA
V: TRBV28
size: NA
CDR3: CASSSAGTATNEKLFF
DNA: TGTGCCAGCAGTTCGGCCGGGACGGCAACTAATGAAAAACTGTTTTTT

J: TRBJ2-7
D: TRBD1
V: TRBV6-1
size: NA
CDR3: CASKTGLVPSYEQYF
DNA: TGTGCCAGCAAGACAGGGTTAGTCCCTTCCTACGAGCAGTACTTC

J: TRBJ1-3
D: NA
V: TRBV7-9
size: NA
CDR3: CASSPAGGNTIYF
DNA: TGTGCCAGCAGCCCCGCGGGGGGAAACACCATATATTTT

J: TRBJ1-2
D: TRBD1
V: TRBV29-1
size: once
CDR3: CSGTVGQAYGYTF
DNA: TGCAGCGGGACGGTGGGACAGGCCTATGGCTACACCTTC

J: TRBJ2-1
D: TRBD1
V: TRBV5-6
size: once
CDR3: CASSYPGTGPLNEQFF
DNA: TGTGCCAGCAGCTACCCCGGGACAGGCCCGCTCAATGAGCAGTTCTTC

J: TRBJ1-1
D: TRBD1
V: TRBV12-5
size: NA
CDR3: CASGLEGGTGAFF
DNA: TGTGCTAGTGGTTTGGAAGGAGGGACAGGGGCTTTCTTT

J: TRBJ1-2
D: NA
V: TRBV7-9
size: NA
CDR3: CASSLAARGSGYTF
DNA: TGTGCCAGCAGCTTAGCCGCCAGGGGCTCTGGCTACACCTTC

J: TRBJ2-1
D: NA
V: TRBV7-2
size: NA
CDR3: CASSLQGTGGYHNEQFF
DNA: TGTGCCAGCAGTCTACAGGGGACGGGAGGTTACCACAATGAGCAGTTCTTC

J: TRBJ1-4
D: TRBD1
V: TRBV7-9
size: NA
CDR3: CASSLEGQGAEKLFF
DNA: TGTGCCAGCAGCCTGGAGGGACAGGGGGCCGAAAAACTGTTTTTT

J: TRBJ2-1
D: TRBD2
V: TRBV5-4
size: NA
CDR3: CASSRREGRSYNEQFF
DNA: TGTGCCAGCAGCAGACGGGAGGGCCGATCCTACAATGAGCAGTTCTTC

J: TRBJ1-1
D: NA
V: TRBV7-2
size: NA
CDR3: CASSLTTGNTEAFF
DNA: TGTGCCAGCAGCTTAACAACAGGGAACACTGAAGCTTTCTTT

J: TRBJ2-3
D: NA
V: TRBV9
size: once
CDR3: CASSVVEGTDTQYF
DNA: TGTGCCAGCAGCGTAGTCGAGGGAACAGATACGCAGTATTTT

J: TRBJ2-7
D: TRBD2
V: TRBV5-1
size: NA
CDR3: CASSSQPPSGRYSYEQYF
DNA: TGCGCCAGCAGCTCCCAACCCCCTAGCGGGAGGTACTCCTACGAGCAGTACTTC

J: TRBJ1-1
D: TRBD1
V: TRBV7-9
size: NA
CDR3: CASSKNRGSAEAFF
DNA: TGTGCCAGCAGCAAAAACAGGGGGTCCGCTGAAGCTTTCTTT

J: TRBJ1-5
D: NA
V: TRBV28
size: NA
CDR3: CATGGNQPQHF
DNA: TGTGCCACGGGGGGCAATCAGCCCCAGCATTTT

J: TRBJ2-7
D: NA
V: TRBV30
size: NA
CDR3: CAWSPYTKDEQYF
DNA: TGTGCCTGGAGCCCATACACTAAGGACGAGCAGTACTTC

J: TRBJ1-2
D: TRBD1
V: TRBV5-1
size: NA
CDR3: CASIPVTGGDGYTF
DNA: TGCGCCAGCATCCCAGTGACAGGGGGCGATGGCTACACCTTC

J: TRBJ1-2
D: TRBD1
V: TRBV6-1
size: NA
CDR3: CASSGTVNYGYTF
DNA: TGTGCCAGCAGCGGGACAGTTAACTATGGCTACACCTTC

J: TRBJ1-4
D: TRBD1
V: TRBV7-9
size: NA
CDR3: CASSNEGGTGIRKLFF
DNA: TGTGCCAGCAGTAACGAAGGGGGGACAGGGATAAGAAAACTGTTTTTT

J: TRBJ1-5
D: NA
V: TRBV2
size: NA
CDR3: CASSDHRVIGQPQHF
DNA: TGTGCCAGCAGTGACCACAGGGTAATAGGTCAGCCCCAGCATTTT

J: TRBJ2-1
D: NA
V: TRBV25-1
size: NA
CDR3: CASSEAWYFPEQFF
DNA: TGTGCCAGCAGTGAAGCGTGGTATTTTCCTGAGCAGTTCTTC

J: TRBJ1-2
D: TRBD1
V: TRBV29-1
size: NA
CDR3: CSVILQGATPLIDGYTF
DNA: TGCAGCGTGATATTACAGGGGGCCACTCCACTAATTGATGGCTACACCTTC

J: TRBJ1-1
D: NA
V: TRBV5-1
size: NA
CDR3: CASSLAGLIVNTEAFF
DNA: TGCGCCAGCAGCTTGGCGGGCCTCATAGTGAACACTGAAGCTTTCTTT